A single sample gave rise to the 4 T cell receptor beta chains below, sequenced in a study of blood T cells in healthy people across ages. Together with a sample-barcoded 5' primer, a J-beta primer mix was included in a second PCR lasting about 7 to 11 cycles. TCRdb analysed the 5' RACE reads with MiXCR anew, one entry per CDR3 protein. The profile shows about 1.6 million distinct CDR3 sequences, roughly 32% of them singletons. Sample: blood. The receptors were sampled from a woman in her twenties or thirties in good health.

This chain joins TRBV6-2 or TRBV6-3 and TRBJ2-7, with TRBD1 matching over 7 bases. J was trimmed by 0 bases and V by 10 bases; bases with no gene match: 6. Germline V gene sequence: CDR1 MNHEY, CDR2 SVGEGT. This CDR3 is 13 amino acids long. The CDR3: CATGDSISYEQYF. In nucleotides, the CDR3 is TGTGCCACCGGGGACAGCATCTCCTACGAGCAGTACTTC.

V usage is TRBV6-1 and J usage is TRBJ2-3; 9 bases match TRBD1. The CDR3 contains 16 residues. Germline CDR1 and CDR2: MNHNS and SASEGT. Trimming took 2 bases from V and 10 from J; bases not matched to a gene: 13. The CDR3 nucleotides read TGTGCCAGCAGTGAAACGTATGGACAGGGGCCTGATGCGCAGTATTTT. It is translated as CASSETYGQGPDAQYF.

The chain joins TRBV28 to TRBJ2-5; no firm D call. V dropped 6 bases and J dropped 5 bases, with 7 bases sitting between them. The CDR3 covers 11 residues. The germline CDR1 and CDR2 sequences are MDHEN and SYDVKM. The CDR3 loop reads CASRQEETQYF. DNA of the CDR3: TGTGCCAGCAGGCAAGAGGAGACCCAGTACTTC.

In this sample, this clonotype turned up a few times. The chain employs TRBV15 and TRBJ1-1; possible D gene TRBD1, 6 bases. The CDR3 loop spans 16 amino acids. Germline V gene data show CDR1 as LNHNV and CDR2 as YYDKDF (reference sequence). V was cut by 5 bases and J by 0 bases, with 16 bases left in between. CDR3 nucleotide sequence: TGTGCCACCAGCCCGAAGGGGGTAAGAATGAACACTGAAGCTTTCTTT. Encoded protein: CATSPKGVRMNTEAFF. Combining the CDR3 with reference TRBV15 and TRBJ1-1 gives the whole variable domain DAMVIQNPRYQVTQFGKPVTLSCSQTLNHNVMYWYQQKSSQAPKLLFHYYDKDFNNEADTPDNFQSRRPNTSFCFLDIRSPGLGDTAMYLCATSPKGVRMNTEAFFGQGTRLTVV.